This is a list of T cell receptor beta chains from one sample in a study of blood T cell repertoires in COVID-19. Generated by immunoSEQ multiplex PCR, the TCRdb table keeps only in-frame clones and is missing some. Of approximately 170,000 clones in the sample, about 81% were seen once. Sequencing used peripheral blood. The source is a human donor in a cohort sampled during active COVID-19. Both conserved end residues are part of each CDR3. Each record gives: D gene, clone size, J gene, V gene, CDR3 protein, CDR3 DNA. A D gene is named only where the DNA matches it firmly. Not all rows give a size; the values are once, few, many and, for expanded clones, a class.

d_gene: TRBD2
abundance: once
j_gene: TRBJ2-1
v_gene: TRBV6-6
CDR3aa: CASSYGGDGGEQFF
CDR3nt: TGTGCCAGCAGTTACGGGGGGGATGGGGGTGAGCAGTTCTTC

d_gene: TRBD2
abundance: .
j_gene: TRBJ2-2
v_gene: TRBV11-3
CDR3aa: CASRISGSGTGELFF
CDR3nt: TGTGCCAGCAGGATTAGCGGGAGCGGGACCGGGGAGCTGTTTTTT

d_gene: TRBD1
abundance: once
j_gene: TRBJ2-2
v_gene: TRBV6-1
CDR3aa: CASSDSRRTGRRTGELFF
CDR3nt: TGTGCCAGCAGTGATTCGAGAAGGACAGGGAGGCGCACCGGGGAGCTGTTTTTT

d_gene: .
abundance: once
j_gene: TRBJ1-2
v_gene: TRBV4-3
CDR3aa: CASSLEYAIGGYTF
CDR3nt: TGCGCCAGCAGCCTGGAGTACGCGATCGGGGGCTACACCTTC

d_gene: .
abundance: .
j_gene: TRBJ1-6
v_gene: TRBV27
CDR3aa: CASSLLNSPLHF
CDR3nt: TGTGCCAGCAGTTTACTTAATTCACCCCTCCACTTT

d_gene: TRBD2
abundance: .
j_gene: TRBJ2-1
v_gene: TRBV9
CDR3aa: CASSLSGGAVDEQFF
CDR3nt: TGTGCCAGCAGCCTAAGCGGGGGGGCAGTAGATGAGCAGTTCTTC

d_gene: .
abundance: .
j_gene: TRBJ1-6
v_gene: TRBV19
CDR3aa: CASSISQGSSPLHF
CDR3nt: TGTGCCAGTAGTATTTCCCAGGGCTCTTCACCCCTCCACTTT

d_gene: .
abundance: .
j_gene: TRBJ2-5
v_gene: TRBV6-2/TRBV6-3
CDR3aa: CASSANRRRRAQETQYF
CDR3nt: TGTGCCAGCAGTGCAAACAGGCGACGTAGGGCCCAAGAGACCCAGTACTTC

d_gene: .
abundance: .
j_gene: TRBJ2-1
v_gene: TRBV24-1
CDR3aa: CATSDTGQHYNEQFF
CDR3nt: TGTGCCACCAGTGACACTGGACAGCACTACAATGAGCAGTTCTTC

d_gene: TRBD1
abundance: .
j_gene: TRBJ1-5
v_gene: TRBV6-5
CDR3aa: CASCTSGGANQPQHF
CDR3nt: TGTGCCAGCTGTACTTCAGGGGGAGCAAATCAGCCCCAGCATTTT

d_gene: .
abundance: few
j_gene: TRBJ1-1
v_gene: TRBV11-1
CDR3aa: CASSWAGGNTEAFF
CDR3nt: TGTGCCAGCAGCTGGGCTGGTGGGAACACTGAAGCTTTCTTT

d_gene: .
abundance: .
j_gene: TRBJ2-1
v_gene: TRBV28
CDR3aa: CASSFSTGGGLADNEQFF
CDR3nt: TGTGCCAGCAGTTTTTCTACAGGGGGCGGACTAGCCGACAATGAGCAGTTCTTC

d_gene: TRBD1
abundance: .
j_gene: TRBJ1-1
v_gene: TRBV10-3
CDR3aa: CAIGGQENTEAFF
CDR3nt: TGTGCCATCGGGGGACAGGAGAACACTGAAGCTTTCTTT

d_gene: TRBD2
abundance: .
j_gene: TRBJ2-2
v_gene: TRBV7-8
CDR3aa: CASSPVSGGLNTGELFF
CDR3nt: TGTGCCAGCAGCCCGGTTAGCGGGGGCCTTAACACCGGGGAGCTGTTTTTT

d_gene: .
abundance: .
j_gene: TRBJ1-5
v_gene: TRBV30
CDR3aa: CAWSVPGRESQPQHF
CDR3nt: TGTGCCTGGAGTGTCCCAGGGAGGGAGAGTCAGCCCCAGCATTTT

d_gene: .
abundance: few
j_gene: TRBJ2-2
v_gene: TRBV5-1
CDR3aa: CASSLLRSSENTGELFF
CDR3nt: TGCGCCAGCAGCTTGTTGCGTTCTAGCGAGAACACCGGGGAGCTGTTTTTT

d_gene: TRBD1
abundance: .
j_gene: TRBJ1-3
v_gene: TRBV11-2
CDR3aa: CASSPDRSGNTIYF
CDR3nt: TGTGCCAGCAGCCCGGACAGGTCTGGAAACACCATATATTTT

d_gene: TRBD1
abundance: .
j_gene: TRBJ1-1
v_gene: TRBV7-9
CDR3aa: CASSPTGQGVNTEAFF
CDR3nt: TGTGCCAGCAGCCCGACGGGACAGGGCGTGAACACTGAAGCTTTCTTT

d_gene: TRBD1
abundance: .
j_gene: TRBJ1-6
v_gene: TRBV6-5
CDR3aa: CASSRTGTGNSPLHF
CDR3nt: TGTGCCAGCAGTAGGACAGGGACGGGTAATTCACCCCTCCACTTT

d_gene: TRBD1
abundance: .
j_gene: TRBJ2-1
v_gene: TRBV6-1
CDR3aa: CASSFDRVGEQFF
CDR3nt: TGTGCCAGCAGTTTTGACAGGGTCGGTGAGCAGTTCTTC

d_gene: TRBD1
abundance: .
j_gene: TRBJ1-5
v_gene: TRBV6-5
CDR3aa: CASTDSGTGNQPQHF
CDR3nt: TGTGCCAGCACCGACTCCGGGACAGGGAATCAGCCCCAGCATTTT

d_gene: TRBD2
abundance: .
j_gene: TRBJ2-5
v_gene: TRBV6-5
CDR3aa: CATFLTSGERETQYF
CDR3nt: TGTGCCACATTCCTGACTAGCGGGGAACGAGAGACCCAGTACTTC

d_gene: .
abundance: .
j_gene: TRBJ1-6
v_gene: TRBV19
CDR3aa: CASTGYYYNSPLHF
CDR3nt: TGTGCCAGCACAGGGTATTACTATAATTCACCCCTCCACTTT

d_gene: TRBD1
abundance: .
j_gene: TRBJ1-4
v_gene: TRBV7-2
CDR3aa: CASSLRTGRFSEKLFF
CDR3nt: TGTGCCAGCAGCCTAAGGACAGGGAGGTTTAGTGAAAAACTGTTTTTT

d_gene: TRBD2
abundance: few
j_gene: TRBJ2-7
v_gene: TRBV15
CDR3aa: CATSRANSGSSYEQYF
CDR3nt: TGTGCCACCAGCAGAGCTAATAGCGGGAGCTCCTACGAGCAGTACTTC

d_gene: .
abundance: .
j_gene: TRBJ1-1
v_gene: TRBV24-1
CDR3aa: CATSDLRGRAFF
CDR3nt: TGTGCCACCAGTGATCTCAGGGGAAGAGCTTTCTTT

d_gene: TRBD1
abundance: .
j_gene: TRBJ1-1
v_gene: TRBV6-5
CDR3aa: CASSYTQGAVTEAFF
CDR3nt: TGTGCCAGCAGTTACACTCAGGGGGCGGTCACTGAAGCTTTCTTT

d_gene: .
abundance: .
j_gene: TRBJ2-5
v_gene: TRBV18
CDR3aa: CASSPQGKTQYF
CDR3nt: TGTGCCAGCTCACCCCAGGGAAAGACCCAGTACTTC